This T cell receptor (beta chain) was captured by sequencing in a study of T cells in Graves' hyperthyroidism and ophthalmopathy. RNA transcripts provided the source from which TCR beta CDR3 regions were amplified. First-round RT-PCR with HTBI primers amplified the TCR CDR3 region. Using its own MiXCR run on the multiplex PCR reads, TCRdb lists one record per CDR3 protein. Of 300,000 to 450,000 distinct CDR3 sequences in the sample, approximately 15% were seen once. Disease duration under 2 months; hyperthyroidism patients were aged 18 to 65. The CDR3 extends over 13 amino acids. V was pared by 5 bases and J by 7 bases, with 12 bases between. CDR1 SGHTA and CDR2 FQGTGA come from the germline V gene.

The V gene is TRBV7-3, the J gene TRBJ2-1; D remains ambiguous. Sample: blood. The TCR sequence derives from a woman aged 30 to 39 with Graves' hyperthyroidism. CDR3: CASSAEPENEQFF. DNA of the CDR3: TGTGCCAGCAGCGCGGAGCCTGAGAATGAGCAGTTCTTC.